This TCR beta chain was observed in a study of T cell clones after liver transplantation. For the study at large: Patients counted as tolerant after at least one year off all immunosuppression, enzymes not exceeding twice normal.

CDR1 and CDR2 from the germline V gene are SGHAT and FQNNGV. The CDR3 runs 15 residues. Trimming cost V 5 bases and J 3 bases; bases outside gene matches: 7. Sorting of unstimulated PBMCs yielded separate CD3+CD4+ and CD3+CD8+ fractions. Assay: immunoSEQ multiplex PCR; the TCRdb copy retains only in-frame clones and omits some. The data contain tens of thousands of clones, 71% of them singletons. The starting material was CD4+ T cells from blood, obtained before liver transplant. The V call is TRBV11-2, the J call TRBJ2-1, with 7 bases matching TRBD1. This TCR came from a human donor who received a liver transplant. CDR3 protein: CASSLQGENYNEQFF. DNA for the CDR3: TGTGCCAGCAGCCTCCAGGGGGAAAACTACAATGAGCAGTTCTTC. Looking up the rest from reference TRBV11-2 and TRBJ2-1 gives the full variable domain: EAGVAQSPRYKIIEKRQSVAFWCNPISGHATLYWYQQILGQGPKLLIQFQNNGVVDDSQLPKDRFSAERLKGVDSTLKIQPAKLEDSAVYLCASSLQGENYNEQFFGPGTRLTVL.